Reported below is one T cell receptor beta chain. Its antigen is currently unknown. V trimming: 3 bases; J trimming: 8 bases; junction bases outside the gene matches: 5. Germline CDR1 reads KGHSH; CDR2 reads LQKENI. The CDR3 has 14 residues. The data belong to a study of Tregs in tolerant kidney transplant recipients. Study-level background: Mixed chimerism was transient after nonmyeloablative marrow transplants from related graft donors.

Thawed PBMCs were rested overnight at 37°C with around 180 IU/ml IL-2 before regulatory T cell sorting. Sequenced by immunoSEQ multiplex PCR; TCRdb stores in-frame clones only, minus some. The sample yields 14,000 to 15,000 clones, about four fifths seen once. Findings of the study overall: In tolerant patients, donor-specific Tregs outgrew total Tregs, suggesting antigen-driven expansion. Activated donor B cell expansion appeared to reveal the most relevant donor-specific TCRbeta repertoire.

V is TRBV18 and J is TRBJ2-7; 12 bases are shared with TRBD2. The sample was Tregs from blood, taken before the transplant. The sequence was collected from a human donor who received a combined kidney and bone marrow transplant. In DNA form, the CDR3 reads TGTGCCAGCTCACCGACTGGACTAGCGGGACAGCAGTACTTC. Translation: CASSPTGLAGQQYF.